These T cell receptor beta chains were read from a single sample in a study of cytomegalovirus exposure and HLA in healthy donors. Sequenced by immunoSEQ multiplex PCR; TCRdb stores in-frame clones only, minus some. The repertoire holds 110,000 to 150,000 clones, with roughly 82% as singletons. Specimen: PBMCs. The receptor set was obtained from a young man in good health and CMV-seronegative. The CDR3 runs from the conserved cysteine through the conserved F or W. The size entry is marked missing in some rows and otherwise reads once, few, many or a size class.

J | V | size | CDR3
TRBJ1-6 | TRBV2 | - | CASSEQRNSPLHF
TRBJ1-2 | TRBV11-2 | few | CASSLGVGDYGYTF
TRBJ2-5 | TRBV13 | few | CATRSLAGVETQYF
TRBJ1-2 | TRBV27 | few | CASSSGRGGQGFMGGYTF
TRBJ2-7 | TRBV6-5 | - | CASSWLLGGSHEQYF
TRBJ2-7 | TRBV7-9 | - | CASSLGDAPGTGMYEQYF
TRBJ2-3 | TRBV4-1 | - | CASSQNLDNTDTQYF
TRBJ2-7 | TRBV18 | - | CASSPPESAAYEQYF
TRBJ2-3 | TRBV7-8 | - | CASSLVRTGDARLSTDTQYF
TRBJ2-1 | TRBV19 | - | CASSIEQAYNEQFF
TRBJ1-4 | TRBV30 | - | CAWEPTGLAEKLFF
TRBJ2-7 | TRBV28 | once | CASITGQGAYEQYF
TRBJ1-1 | TRBV5-4 | - | CASRRGNTEAFF
TRBJ2-5 | TRBV11-3 | - | CASSLLAGAQETQYF
TRBJ1-2 | TRBV28 | few | CASSLRDTYGYTF
TRBJ1-1 | TRBV6-5 | once | CASSLPQGEKAEAFF
TRBJ2-4 | TRBV27 | - | CASSLTLAGGLGYKNSQYF
TRBJ2-2 | TRBV2 | - | CASTQGYTGELFF
TRBJ2-3 | TRBV2 | few | CASSPRGTSGYSDTQYF
TRBJ1-1 | TRBV2 | few | CASSDPGGNTEAFF
TRBJ2-1 | TRBV7-7 | - | CASSLVPPGSSYNEQFF
TRBJ2-7 | TRBV7-2 | once | CASSLTGSSYEQYF
TRBJ2-7 | TRBV4-1 | - | CASSQEISGRVNYEQYF
TRBJ2-5 | TRBV6-1 | - | CASSELGGRAPETQYF
TRBJ1-4 | TRBV28 | - | CASSLRGGSNEKLFF
TRBJ1-3 | TRBV21-1 | - | CASSPTGVNTIYF
TRBJ1-2 | TRBV6-1 | few | CASSEFSTNYGYTF
TRBJ1-2 | TRBV7-8 | - | CASSLDRGSGYTF
TRBJ2-2 | TRBV9 | - | CASSVGGTGIAGELFF
TRBJ1-3 | TRBV5-1 | - | CASSVGAESSGNTIYF
TRBJ2-5 | TRBV10-3 | few | CAIRRQSEETQYF
TRBJ2-7 | TRBV6-6 | - | CASSYTSGTNEQYF
TRBJ1-1 | TRBV29-1 | once | CSVRFSKRNTEAFF
TRBJ2-6 | TRBV19 | - | CASRDRGNGANVLTF